This T cell receptor (beta chain) derives from a study of CXCR3-negative and CXCR3-positive naive CD8 T cells. Findings and limits, study-wide: Unlike memory cells, which differed, naive CXCR3-negative and CXCR3-positive cells had similar TRBV-TRBJ usage. TRB CDR3 hydrophobicity was greater in CXCR3-positive naive cells than in CXCR3-negative naive cells.

About this clonotype itself: Its antigen is unidentified.

Germline V gives CDR1 DFQATT, CDR2 SNEGSKA (reference sequence). This CDR3 region has 17 residues. TRB cDNA was prepared as libraries by UMI-labeled 5' RACE. TCRdb processed the 5' RACE reads again and assigns one entry to each CDR3 protein, with no DNA. Recorded here are 45,000 to 75,000 distinct CDR3 sequences; the top ten clones represent more than 0.35%. This TCR was recovered from a human donor in good health. Some clones in this sample may be carry-over from other donors' samples. The sample was naive CXCR3- CD8+ T cells from blood. Sample subset: CD45RO-CCR7+CD27+CD95- naive CD8+ T cells lacking CXCR3 (TNR3-). V and J are TRBV20-1 and TRBJ2-1; the D call from TCRdb, TRBD2, cannot be confirmed without DNA. The chain's CDR3 is CSARDRRRSSSYNEQFF.